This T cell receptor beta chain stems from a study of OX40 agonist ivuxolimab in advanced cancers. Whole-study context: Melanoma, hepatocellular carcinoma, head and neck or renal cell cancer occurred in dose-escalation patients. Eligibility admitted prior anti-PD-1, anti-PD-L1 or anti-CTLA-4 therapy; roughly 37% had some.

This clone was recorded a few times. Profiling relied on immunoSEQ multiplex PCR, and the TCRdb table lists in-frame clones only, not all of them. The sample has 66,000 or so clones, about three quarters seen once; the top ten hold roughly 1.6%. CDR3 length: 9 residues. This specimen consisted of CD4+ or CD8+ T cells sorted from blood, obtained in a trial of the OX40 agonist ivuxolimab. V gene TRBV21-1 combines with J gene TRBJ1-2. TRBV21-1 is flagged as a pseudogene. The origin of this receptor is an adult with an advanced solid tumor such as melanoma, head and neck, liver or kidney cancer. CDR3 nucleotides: TGTGCCAGCAGCACCCAGCACACCTTC. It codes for CASSTQHTF.